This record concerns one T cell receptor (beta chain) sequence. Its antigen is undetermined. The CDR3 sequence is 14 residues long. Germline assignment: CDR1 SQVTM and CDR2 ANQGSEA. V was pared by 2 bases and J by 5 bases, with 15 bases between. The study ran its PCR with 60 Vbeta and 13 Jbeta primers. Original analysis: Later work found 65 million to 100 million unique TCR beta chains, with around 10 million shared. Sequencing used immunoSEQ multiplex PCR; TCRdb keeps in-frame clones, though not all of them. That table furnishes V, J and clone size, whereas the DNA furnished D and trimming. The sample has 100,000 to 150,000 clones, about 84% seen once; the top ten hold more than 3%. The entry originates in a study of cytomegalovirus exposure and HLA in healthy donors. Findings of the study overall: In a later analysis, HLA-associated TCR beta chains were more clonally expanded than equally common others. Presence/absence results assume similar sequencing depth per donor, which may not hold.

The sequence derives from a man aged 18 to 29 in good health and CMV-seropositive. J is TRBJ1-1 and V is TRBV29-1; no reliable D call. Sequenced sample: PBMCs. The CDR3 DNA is TGCAGCGTTGAACGGTCACTGTCGGGGACTGAAGCTTTCTTT. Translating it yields CSVERSLSGTEAFF.